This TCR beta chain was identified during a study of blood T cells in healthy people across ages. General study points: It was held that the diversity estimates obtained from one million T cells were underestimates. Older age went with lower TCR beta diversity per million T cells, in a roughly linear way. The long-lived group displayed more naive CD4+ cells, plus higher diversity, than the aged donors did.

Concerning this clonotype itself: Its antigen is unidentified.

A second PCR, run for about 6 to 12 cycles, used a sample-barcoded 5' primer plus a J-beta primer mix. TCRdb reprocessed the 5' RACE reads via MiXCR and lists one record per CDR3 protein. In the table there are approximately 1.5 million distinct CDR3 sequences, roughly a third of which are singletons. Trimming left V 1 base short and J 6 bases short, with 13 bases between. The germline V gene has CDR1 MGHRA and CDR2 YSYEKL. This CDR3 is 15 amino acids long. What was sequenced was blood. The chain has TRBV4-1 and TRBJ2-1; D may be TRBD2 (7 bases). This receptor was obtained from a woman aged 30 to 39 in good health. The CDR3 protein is CASSQAGGRINEQFF. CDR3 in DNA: TGCGCCAGCAGCCAAGCGGGGGGCCGAATCAATGAGCAGTTCTTC.